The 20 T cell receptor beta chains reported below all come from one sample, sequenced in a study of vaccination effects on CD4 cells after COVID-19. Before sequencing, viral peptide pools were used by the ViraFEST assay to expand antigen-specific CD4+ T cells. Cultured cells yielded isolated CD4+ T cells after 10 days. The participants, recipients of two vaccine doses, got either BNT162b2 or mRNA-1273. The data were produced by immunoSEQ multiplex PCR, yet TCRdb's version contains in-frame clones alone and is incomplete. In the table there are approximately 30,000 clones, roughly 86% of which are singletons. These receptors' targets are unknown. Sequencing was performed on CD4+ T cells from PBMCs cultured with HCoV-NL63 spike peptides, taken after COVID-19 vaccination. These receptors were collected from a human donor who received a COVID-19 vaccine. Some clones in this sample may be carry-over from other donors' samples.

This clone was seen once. CDR3 region: CASSVSGGLNTEAFF. For the CDR3, the DNA is TGTGCCAGCAGTGTATCCGGCGGATTGAACACTGAAGCTTTCTTT. The chain is built from TRBV2 and TRBJ1-1; no clear D gene. The length of the CDR3 is 15 residues. Between the trimmed V and J ends, which lost 4 bases and 0 bases, there was a span of 12 bases. Germline lookup yields CDR1 SNHLY and CDR2 FYNNEI.

The CDR3 spells CAWSVRGTVNTGELFF. The CDR3 DNA sequence: TGTGCCTGGAGTGTACGAGGGACAGTGAACACCGGGGAGCTGTTTTTT. J is TRBJ2-2 and V is TRBV30, with 7 bases aligning to TRBD1. The CDR3 contains 16 residues. Trimming removed 0 bases from V and 1 base from J; junction bases left unmatched: 5. Germline CDR1 is GTSNPN and CDR2 is SVGIG (reference sequence).

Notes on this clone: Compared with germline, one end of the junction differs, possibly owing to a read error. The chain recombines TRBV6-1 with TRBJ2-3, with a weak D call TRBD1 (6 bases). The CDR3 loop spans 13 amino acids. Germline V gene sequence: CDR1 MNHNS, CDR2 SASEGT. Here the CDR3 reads CASRDRPRDTQYF. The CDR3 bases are TGTGCCAGCCGTGACAGGCCTCGCGATACGCAGTATTTT.

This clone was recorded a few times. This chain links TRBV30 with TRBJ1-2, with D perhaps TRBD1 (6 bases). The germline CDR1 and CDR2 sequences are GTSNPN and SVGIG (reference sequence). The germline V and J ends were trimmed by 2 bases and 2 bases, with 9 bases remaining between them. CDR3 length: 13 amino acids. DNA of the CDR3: TGTGCCTGGAGTAGGACAGACAACTATGGCTACACCTTC. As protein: CAWSRTDNYGYTF.

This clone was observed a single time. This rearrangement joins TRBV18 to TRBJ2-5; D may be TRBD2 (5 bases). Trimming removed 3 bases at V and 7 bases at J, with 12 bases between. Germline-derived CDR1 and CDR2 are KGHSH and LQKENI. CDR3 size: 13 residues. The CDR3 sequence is CASSPRGEGTQYF. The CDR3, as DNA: TGTGCCAGCTCACCCCGAGGCGAGGGGACCCAGTACTTC.

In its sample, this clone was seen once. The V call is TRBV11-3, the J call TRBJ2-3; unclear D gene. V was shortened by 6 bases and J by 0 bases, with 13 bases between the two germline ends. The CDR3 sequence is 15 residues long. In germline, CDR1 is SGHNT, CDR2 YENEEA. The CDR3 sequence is CASSPNRESTDTQYF. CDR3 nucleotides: TGTGCCAGCAGTCCAAACCGCGAAAGCACAGATACGCAGTATTTT.

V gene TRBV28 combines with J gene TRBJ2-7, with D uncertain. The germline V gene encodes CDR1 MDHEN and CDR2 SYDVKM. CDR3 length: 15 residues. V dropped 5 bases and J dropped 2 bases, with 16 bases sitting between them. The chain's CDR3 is CASSKSGGDTYEQYV. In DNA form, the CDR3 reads TGTGCCAGCAGTAAATCAGGCGGAGACACCTACGAGCAGTACGTC.

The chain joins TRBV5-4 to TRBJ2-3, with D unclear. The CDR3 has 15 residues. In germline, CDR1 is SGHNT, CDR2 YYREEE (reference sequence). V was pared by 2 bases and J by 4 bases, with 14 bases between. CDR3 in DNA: TGTGCCAGCAGCTTTCTAGACAAAAGCGCAGATACGCAGTATTTT. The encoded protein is CASSFLDKSADTQYF.

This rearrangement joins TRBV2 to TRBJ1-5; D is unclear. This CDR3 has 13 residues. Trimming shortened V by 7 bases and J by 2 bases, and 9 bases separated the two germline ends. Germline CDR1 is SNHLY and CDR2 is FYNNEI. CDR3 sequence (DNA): TGTGCCAGCATCGGCGGGGGCAATCAGCCCCAGCATTTT. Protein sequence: CASIGGGNQPQHF.

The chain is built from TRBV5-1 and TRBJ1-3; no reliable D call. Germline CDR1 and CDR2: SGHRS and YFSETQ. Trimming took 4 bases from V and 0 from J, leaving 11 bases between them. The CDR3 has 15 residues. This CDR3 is CASSDASSSGNTIYF. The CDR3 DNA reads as TGCGCCAGCAGCGACGCGTCTAGCTCTGGAAACACCATATATTTT. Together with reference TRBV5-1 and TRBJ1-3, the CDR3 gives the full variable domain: KAGVTQTPRYLIKTRGQQVTLSCSPISGHRSVSWYQQTPGQGLQFLFEYFSETQRNKGNFPGRFSGRQFSNSRSEMNVSTLELGDSALYLCASSDASSSGNTIYFGEGSWLTVV.

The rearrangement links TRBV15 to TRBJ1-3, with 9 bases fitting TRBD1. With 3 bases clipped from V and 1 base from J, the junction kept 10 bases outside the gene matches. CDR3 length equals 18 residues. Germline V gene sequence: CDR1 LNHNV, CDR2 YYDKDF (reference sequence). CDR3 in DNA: TGTGCCACCAGCAGTGCCCTGACAGGGGGGGATTCTGGAAACACCATATATTTT. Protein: CATSSALTGGDSGNTIYF.

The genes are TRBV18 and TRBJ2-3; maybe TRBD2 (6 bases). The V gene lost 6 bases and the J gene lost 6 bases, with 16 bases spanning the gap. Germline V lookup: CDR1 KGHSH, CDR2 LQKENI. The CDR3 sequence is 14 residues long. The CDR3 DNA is TGTGCCAGCTCCTTTACGGGAGAAACGGATACGCAGTATTTT. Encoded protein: CASSFTGETDTQYF.

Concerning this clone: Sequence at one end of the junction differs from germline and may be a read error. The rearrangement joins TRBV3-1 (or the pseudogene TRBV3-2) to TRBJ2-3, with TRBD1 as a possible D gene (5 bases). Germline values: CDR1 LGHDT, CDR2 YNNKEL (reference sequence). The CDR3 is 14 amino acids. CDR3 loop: CASSQGDSTDTQYF. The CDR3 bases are TGTGCCAGCAGCCAAGGTGACAGCACGGATACGCAGTATTTT.

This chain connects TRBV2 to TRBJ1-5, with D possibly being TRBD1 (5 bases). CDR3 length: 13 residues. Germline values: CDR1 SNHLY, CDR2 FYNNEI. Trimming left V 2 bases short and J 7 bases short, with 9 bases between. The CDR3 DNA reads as TGTGCCAGCAGTGAAATAGGGGCGCAGCCCCAGCATTTT. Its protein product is CASSEIGAQPQHF.

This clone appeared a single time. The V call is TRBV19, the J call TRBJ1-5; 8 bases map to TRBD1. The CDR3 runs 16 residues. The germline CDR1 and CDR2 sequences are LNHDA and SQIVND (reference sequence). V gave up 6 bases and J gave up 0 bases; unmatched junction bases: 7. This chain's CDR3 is CASRDTGGYSNQPQHF. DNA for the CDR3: TGTGCCAGTAGGGATACAGGGGGTTATAGCAATCAGCCCCAGCATTTT.

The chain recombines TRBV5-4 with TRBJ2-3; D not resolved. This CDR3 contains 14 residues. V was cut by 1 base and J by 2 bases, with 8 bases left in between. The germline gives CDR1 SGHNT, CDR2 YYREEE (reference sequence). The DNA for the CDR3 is TGTGCCAGCAGCTTGCCCCCACACACAGATACGCAGTATTTT. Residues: CASSLPPHTDTQYF.

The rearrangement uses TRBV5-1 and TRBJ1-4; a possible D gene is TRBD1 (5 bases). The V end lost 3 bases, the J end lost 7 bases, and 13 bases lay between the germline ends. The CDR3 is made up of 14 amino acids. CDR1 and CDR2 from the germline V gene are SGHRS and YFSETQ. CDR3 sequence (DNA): TGCGCCAGCAGCTGGGGGTCCGGGGGTGAAAAACTGTTTTTT. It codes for CASSWGSGGEKLFF.

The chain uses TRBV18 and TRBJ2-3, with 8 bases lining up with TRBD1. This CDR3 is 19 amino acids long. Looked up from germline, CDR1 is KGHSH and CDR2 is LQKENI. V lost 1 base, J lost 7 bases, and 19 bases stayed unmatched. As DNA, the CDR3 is TGTGCCAGCTCACCACTATCCACCTCGTCAGGGGGCTTGGGTAATACGCAGTATTTT. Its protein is CASSPLSTSSGGLGNTQYF.

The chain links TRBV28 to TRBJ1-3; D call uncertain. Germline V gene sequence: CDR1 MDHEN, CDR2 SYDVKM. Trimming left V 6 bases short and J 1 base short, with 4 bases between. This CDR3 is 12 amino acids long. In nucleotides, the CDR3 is TGTGCCAGCAGAACTTCTGGAAACACCATATATTTT. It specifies CASRTSGNTIYF.

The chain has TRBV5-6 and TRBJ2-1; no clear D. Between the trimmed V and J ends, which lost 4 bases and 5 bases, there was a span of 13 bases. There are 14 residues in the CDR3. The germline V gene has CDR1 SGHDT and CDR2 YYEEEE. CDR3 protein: CASSPMAEDNEQFF. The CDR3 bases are TGTGCCAGCAGCCCCATGGCCGAAGACAATGAGCAGTTCTTC.